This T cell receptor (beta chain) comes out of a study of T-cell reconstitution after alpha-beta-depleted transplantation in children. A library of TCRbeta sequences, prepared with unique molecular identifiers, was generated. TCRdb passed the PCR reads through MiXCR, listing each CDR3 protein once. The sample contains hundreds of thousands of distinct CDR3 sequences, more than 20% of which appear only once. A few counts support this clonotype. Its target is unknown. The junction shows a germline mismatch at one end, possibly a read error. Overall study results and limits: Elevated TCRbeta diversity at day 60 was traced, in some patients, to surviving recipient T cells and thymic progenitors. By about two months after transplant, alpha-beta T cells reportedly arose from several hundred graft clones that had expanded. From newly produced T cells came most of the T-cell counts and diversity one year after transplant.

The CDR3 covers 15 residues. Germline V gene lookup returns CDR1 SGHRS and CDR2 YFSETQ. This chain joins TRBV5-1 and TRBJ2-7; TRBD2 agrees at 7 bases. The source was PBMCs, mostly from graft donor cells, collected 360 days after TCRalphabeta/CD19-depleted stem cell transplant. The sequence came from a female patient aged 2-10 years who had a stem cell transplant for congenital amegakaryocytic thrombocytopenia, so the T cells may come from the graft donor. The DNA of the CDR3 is TGCGCCAGCAGCACGGGAGGAGGGAGCTCCCACGAGCAGTACTTC. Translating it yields CASSTGGGSSHEQYF. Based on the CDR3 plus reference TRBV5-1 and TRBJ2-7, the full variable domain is KAGVTQTPRYLIKTRGQQVTLSCSPISGHRSVSWYQQTPGQGLQFLFEYFSETQRNKGNFPGRFSGRQFSNSRSEMNVSTLELGDSALYLCASSTGGGSSHEQYFGPGTRLTVT.